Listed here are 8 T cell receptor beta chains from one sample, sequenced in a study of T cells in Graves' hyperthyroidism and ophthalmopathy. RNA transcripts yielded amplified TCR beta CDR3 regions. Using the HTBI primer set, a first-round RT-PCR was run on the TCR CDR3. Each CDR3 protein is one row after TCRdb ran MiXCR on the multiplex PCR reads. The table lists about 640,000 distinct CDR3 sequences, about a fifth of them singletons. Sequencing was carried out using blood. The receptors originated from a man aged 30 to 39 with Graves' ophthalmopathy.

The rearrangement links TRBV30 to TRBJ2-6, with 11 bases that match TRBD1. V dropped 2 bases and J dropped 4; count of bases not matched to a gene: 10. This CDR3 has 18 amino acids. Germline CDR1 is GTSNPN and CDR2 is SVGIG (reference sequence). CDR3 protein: CAWSIWTGGVSGANVLTF. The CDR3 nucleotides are TGTGCCTGGAGTATTTGGACAGGGGGCGTTTCCGGGGCCAACGTCCTGACTTTC.

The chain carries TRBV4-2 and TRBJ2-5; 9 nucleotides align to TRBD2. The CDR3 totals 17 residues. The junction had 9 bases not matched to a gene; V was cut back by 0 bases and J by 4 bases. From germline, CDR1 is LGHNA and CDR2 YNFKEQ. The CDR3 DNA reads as TGTGCCAGCAGCCAAGAAAAGACTAGCGGAGGGCCAGAGACCCAGTACTTC. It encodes CASSQEKTSGGPETQYF.

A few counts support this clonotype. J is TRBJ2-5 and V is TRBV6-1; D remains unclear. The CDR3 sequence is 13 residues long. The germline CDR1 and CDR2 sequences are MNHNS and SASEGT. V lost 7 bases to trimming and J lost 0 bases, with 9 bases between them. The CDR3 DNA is TGTGCCAGCACCCCACGCTACCAAGAGACCCAGTACTTC. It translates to CASTPRYQETQYF.

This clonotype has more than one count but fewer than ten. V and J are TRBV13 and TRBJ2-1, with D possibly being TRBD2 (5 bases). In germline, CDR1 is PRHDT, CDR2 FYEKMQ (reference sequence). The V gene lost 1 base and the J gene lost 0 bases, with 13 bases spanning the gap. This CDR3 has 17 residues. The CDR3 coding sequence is TGTGCCAGCAGCTTAGCGGGAATACCCACCTCCTACAATGAGCAGTTCTTC. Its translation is CASSLAGIPTSYNEQFF.

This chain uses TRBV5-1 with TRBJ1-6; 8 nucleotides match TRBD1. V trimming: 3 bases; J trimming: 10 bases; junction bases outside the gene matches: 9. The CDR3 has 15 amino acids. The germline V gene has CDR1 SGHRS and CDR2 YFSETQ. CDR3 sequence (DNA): TGCGCCAGCAGCTCCGGACAGGGCGGGGGATCACCCCTCCACTTT. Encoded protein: CASSSGQGGGSPLHF.

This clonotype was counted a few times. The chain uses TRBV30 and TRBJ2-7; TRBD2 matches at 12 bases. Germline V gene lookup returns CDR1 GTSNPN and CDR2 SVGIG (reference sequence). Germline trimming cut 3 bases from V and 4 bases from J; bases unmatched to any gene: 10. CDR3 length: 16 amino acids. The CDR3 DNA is TGTGCCTGGAGGTCTCTAGCGGGAGGGCCGCAGTACGAGCAGTACTTC. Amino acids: CAWRSLAGGPQYEQYF.

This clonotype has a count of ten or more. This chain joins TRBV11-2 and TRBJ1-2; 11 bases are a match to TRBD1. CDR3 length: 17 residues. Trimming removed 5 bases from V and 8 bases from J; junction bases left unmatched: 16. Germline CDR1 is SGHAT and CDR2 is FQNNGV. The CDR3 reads CASSLILGTGGLGGYTF. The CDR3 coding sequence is TGTGCCAGCAGCCTAATTCTGGGGACAGGGGGTCTTGGAGGCTACACCTTC.

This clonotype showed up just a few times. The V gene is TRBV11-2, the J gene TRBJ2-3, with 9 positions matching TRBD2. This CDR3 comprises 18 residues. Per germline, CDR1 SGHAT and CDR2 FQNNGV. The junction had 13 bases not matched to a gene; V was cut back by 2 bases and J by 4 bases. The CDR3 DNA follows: TGTGCCAGCAGCTTAAGGAGTAGCGGGGGTCCACTCCCAGATACGCAGTATTTT. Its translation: CASSLRSSGGPLPDTQYF.